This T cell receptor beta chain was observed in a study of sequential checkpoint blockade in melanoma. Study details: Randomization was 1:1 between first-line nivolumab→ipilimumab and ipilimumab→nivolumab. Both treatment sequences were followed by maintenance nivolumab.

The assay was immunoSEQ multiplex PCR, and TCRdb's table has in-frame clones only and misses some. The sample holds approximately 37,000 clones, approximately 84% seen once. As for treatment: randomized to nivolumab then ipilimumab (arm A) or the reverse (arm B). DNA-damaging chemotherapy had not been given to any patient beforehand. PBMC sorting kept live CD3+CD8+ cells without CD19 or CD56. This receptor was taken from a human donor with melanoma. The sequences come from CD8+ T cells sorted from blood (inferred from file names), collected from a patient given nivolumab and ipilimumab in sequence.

CDR3 nucleotides: TGTGCCAGTAGTATAGTAGAAGGGGGCGCTTATAATGAGCAGTTCTTC. It specifies CASSIVEGGAYNEQFF. The rearrangement links TRBV19 to TRBJ2-1, with 7 positions matching TRBD1. This CDR3 has 16 residues. Germline CDR1 and CDR2: LNHDA and SQIVND (reference sequence). The trim removed 1 base at V and 7 bases at J, leaving 10 bases unmatched.